The 28 T cell receptor beta chains below were found in one sample sequenced in a study of spatial heterogeneity in lung cancer. A single record per CDR3 protein comes from TCRdb applying MiXCR to the 5' RACE reads. The sample carries around 110,000 distinct CDR3 sequences, roughly an eighth recorded once. Time point described: blood at routine non-recurrence follow-up after resection. No cell sorting; template was whole RNA from tumor, lung tissue or PBMC. The sequences come from PBMCs, collected at follow-up. These receptors originate from a male donor with early-stage non-small cell lung cancer.

The table lists this clonotype with many counts. The rearrangement joins TRBV5-5 to TRBJ2-7, with 9 bases fitting TRBD1. V shed 4 bases, J shed 3 bases, and the junction held 8 bases outside the gene matches. Germline lookup yields CDR1 SGHKS and CDR2 YYEKEE (reference sequence). This CDR3 is 15 amino acids long. CDR3 DNA sequence: TGTGCCAGCAGCCCGGGGGGACAGGGCTACTACGAGCAGTACTTC. Translation: CASSPGGQGYYEQYF.

In its sample, this clonotype was seen a few times. The chain carries TRBV6-6 and TRBJ1-5; a weak D match, TRBD1 (6 bases). Germline V lookup: CDR1 MNHNY, CDR2 SVGAGI (reference sequence). Trimming cost V 6 bases and J 2 bases, with 20 bases left between them. The CDR3 extends over 17 amino acids. CDR3 region: CASSSFGGGRGNQPQHF. In nucleotides, the CDR3 is TGTGCCAGCAGCTCCTTCGGAGGGGGTAGAGGCAATCAGCCCCAGCATTTT.

The chain uses TRBV4-2 and TRBJ2-1, with TRBD2 matching 8 bases. This CDR3 is 15 amino acids long. The V segment lost 0 bases and the J segment 8 bases; nucleotides outside the gene matches: 6. Germline CDR1 LGHNA, CDR2 YNFKEQ. Written as DNA, the CDR3 is TGTGCCAGCAGCCAAGATGGGACTAGGGTCGATGAGCAGTTCTTC. Amino acid sequence: CASSQDGTRVDEQFF.

This clonotype was observed a few times. The chain recombines TRBV25-1 with TRBJ1-4; TRBD1 might be the D (6 bases). Between the trimmed V and J ends, which lost 6 bases and 6 bases, there was a span of 14 bases. The CDR3 totals 14 residues. Per the germline V gene, CDR1 is MGHDK and CDR2 is SYGVNS. CDR3 nucleotide sequence: TGTGCCAGCAGGGCCTCGGGGGGCCATGAAAAACTGTTTTTT. Protein sequence: CASRASGGHEKLFF.

In its sample, this clonotype was seen a few times. The chain employs TRBV7-9 and TRBJ1-2; weak D call: TRBD1 (6 bases). Germline lookup yields CDR1 SEHNR and CDR2 FQNEAQ (reference sequence). The CDR3 is 15 residues long. Trimming took off 5 bases at V and 8 bases at J, with 21 bases between the two ends. As DNA, the CDR3 is TGTGCCAGCAGCCCCGACCTGACAGGACGGGCCGGCTACACCTTC. Its translation: CASSPDLTGRAGYTF.

This clonotype has at least ten counts. The chain couples TRBV20-1 to TRBJ2-2, with D unresolved. The germline gives CDR1 DFQATT, CDR2 SNEGSKA (reference sequence). This CDR3 has 16 amino acids. V was trimmed by 2 bases and J by 0 bases, leaving 13 bases between them. CDR3 region: CSARLIDGPNTGELFF. Written as DNA, the CDR3 is TGCAGTGCTAGACTGATTGACGGACCGAACACCGGGGAGCTGTTTTTT.

About this clonotype: Compared with germline, one end of the junction differs, possibly owing to a read error. This chain connects TRBV7-2 to TRBJ2-1; TRBD2 matches at 11 bases. Germline lookup yields CDR1 SGHTA and CDR2 FQGNSA. The CDR3 totals 16 residues. Here the CDR3 reads CASSLAGLAVDNEQFF. CDR3 coding DNA: TGTGCCAGCAGTTTAGCGGGACTAGCGGTAGACAATGAGCAGTTCTTC.

This clonotype appeared many times. This chain connects TRBV20-1 to TRBJ2-2; perhaps TRBD2 as D (6 bases). Trimming shortened V by 4 bases and J by 2 bases, and 11 bases separated the two germline ends. Germline V gives CDR1 DFQATT, CDR2 SNEGSKA (reference sequence). The CDR3 length is 14 residues. CDR3 loop: CSATGTDNTGELFF. The CDR3 region has the DNA TGCAGTGCTACCGGGACTGATAACACCGGGGAGCTGTTTTTT.

In its sample, this clonotype was seen many times. The rearrangement joins TRBV7-2 to TRBJ2-5, with 10 bases that match TRBD2. The CDR3 spans 14 residues. The junction had 9 bases not matched to a gene; V was cut back by 1 base and J by 13 bases. Germline CDR1 reads SGHTA; CDR2 reads FQGNSA. The CDR3 loop reads CASSLGLAGARLYF. In DNA, the CDR3 is TGTGCCAGCAGCTTAGGGCTAGCGGGGGCCCGTTTGTACTTC. Using reference TRBV7-2 and TRBJ2-5 for the parts outside the CDR3, the full variable domain is GAGVSQSPSNKVTEKGKDVELRCDPISGHTALYWYRQSLGQGLEFLIYFQGNSAPDKSGLPSDRFSAERTGGSVSTLTIQRTQQEDSAVYLCASSLGLAGARLYFGPGTRLLVL.

The table lists this clonotype with many counts. The chain links TRBV29-1 to TRBJ2-6; D is possibly TRBD1 (5 bases). Germline CDR1 SQVTM, CDR2 ANQGSEA. With 5 bases removed from V and 1 base from J, the gap between germline ends came to 6 bases. The CDR3 spans 13 residues. CDR3 nucleotides: TGCAGCGTTCAGGGTTCTGGGGCCAACGTCCTGACTTTC. It is translated as CSVQGSGANVLTF.

By frequency in the sample, this clonotype is medium-sized (0.01 to 0.1%). In nucleotides, the CDR3 is TGCAGCGTTGCGGGACAGACCTACGAGCAGTACTTC. It specifies CSVAGQTYEQYF. V gene TRBV29-1 combines with J gene TRBJ2-7, with TRBD1 matching over 7 bases. This CDR3 comprises 12 residues. The trim removed 4 bases at V and 2 bases at J, leaving 2 bases unmatched. CDR1 and CDR2 from the germline V gene are SQVTM and ANQGSEA.

The DNA of the CDR3 is TGTGCCAGCAGTTACGGCAGGGTAAACACTGAAGCTTTCTTT. The encoded protein is CASSYGRVNTEAFF. The chain combines TRBV6-5 with TRBJ1-1; a possible D gene is TRBD1 (5 bases). The germline V gene encodes CDR1 MNHEY and CDR2 SVGAGI. The germline V and J ends were trimmed by 2 bases and 2 bases, with 9 bases remaining between them. This CDR3 spans 14 amino acids.

Many counts were recorded for this clonotype. The rearrangement uses TRBV12-3 or TRBV12-4 and TRBJ2-7; D unclear. The CDR3 runs 14 residues. V was pared by 2 bases and J by 2 bases, with 10 bases between. The CDR3 region is CASSLQTDTYEQYF. The CDR3, as DNA: TGTGCCAGCAGTTTACAGACGGATACCTACGAGCAGTACTTC.

This clonotype appeared a few times. The rearrangement joins TRBV10-3 to TRBJ2-3; 10 positions agree with TRBD2. The CDR3 is 15 amino acids. Unmatched junction bases numbered 8, after V lost 3 bases and J lost 8 bases. Germline assignment: CDR1 ENHRY and CDR2 SYGVKD. The CDR3 DNA reads as TGTGCCATCAGTGAACTAGCGGGGAACTCCGGTACGCAGTATTTT. Protein sequence: CAISELAGNSGTQYF.

This clonotype has a handful of counts. The rearrangement uses TRBV6-2 or TRBV6-3 and TRBJ2-2; no clear D. The CDR3 extends over 14 amino acids. Germline loops: CDR1 MNHEY, CDR2 SVGEGT. Trimming shortened V by 0 bases and J by 6 bases, and 8 bases separated the two germline ends. The DNA of the CDR3 is TGTGCCAGCAGTTACTCAGGCGCTGCCGGGGAGCTGTTTTTT. Translated, it gives CASSYSGAAGELFF.

This clonotype has just a few counts. The genes are TRBV9 and TRBJ2-5; the match to TRBD1 covers 7 bases. Per germline, CDR1 SGDLS and CDR2 YYNGEE. The CDR3 sequence is 15 residues long. The V segment lost 4 bases and the J segment 3 bases; nucleotides outside the gene matches: 9. CDR3 protein: CASSIRQGTEETQYF. As DNA, the CDR3 is TGTGCCAGCAGCATTCGACAGGGAACTGAAGAGACCCAGTACTTC.

This clonotype was observed a few times. This chain connects TRBV29-1 to TRBJ1-1; D not certain. CDR1 and CDR2 (germline): SQVTM, ANQGSEA. Trimming removed 5 bases at V and 0 bases at J, with 10 bases between. The CDR3 sequence is 13 residues long. The CDR3 coding sequence is TGCAGCGTTCATACGGGATTGAACACTGAAGCTTTCTTT. It is translated as CSVHTGLNTEAFF.

J is TRBJ2-2 and V is TRBV7-2; D might be TRBD2 (6 bases). Germline V lookup: CDR1 SGHTA, CDR2 FQGNSA. Trimming shortened V by 4 bases and J by 4 bases, and 10 bases separated the two germline ends. The CDR3 extends over 14 amino acids. The CDR3 loop reads CASSSGLLTGELFF. The CDR3 DNA follows: TGTGCCAGCAGCTCGGGACTCCTCACCGGGGAGCTGTTTTTT.

This clonotype was detected a few times. V gene TRBV10-3 combines with J gene TRBJ2-7; no definite D call. Germline assignment: CDR1 ENHRY and CDR2 SYGVKD. The CDR3 sequence is 12 residues long. Trimming cost V 10 bases and J 3 bases, with 13 bases left between them. CDR3 loop: CASRVGGYEQYF. CDR3 in DNA: TGTGCCAGCCGGGTCGGCGGCTACGAGCAGTACTTC.

Ten or more counts support this clonotype. This rearrangement joins TRBV20-1 to TRBJ2-3; D is undetermined. The V end lost 4 bases, the J end lost 2 bases, and 13 bases lay between the germline ends. The germline CDR1 and CDR2 sequences are DFQATT and SNEGSKA (reference sequence). The CDR3 sequence is 14 residues long. CDR3 amino acids: CSAKYGPTTDTQYF. CDR3 nucleotides: TGCAGTGCTAAGTACGGGCCGACCACAGATACGCAGTATTTT.

This clonotype was detected ten times or more. This chain uses TRBV7-2 with TRBJ1-1; no firm D call. The germline gives CDR1 SGHTA, CDR2 FQGNSA. The CDR3 covers 14 residues. Trimming removed 1 base at V and 0 bases at J, with 6 bases between. CDR3 sequence: CASSLELMNTEAFF. The CDR3 DNA follows: TGTGCCAGCAGCTTAGAACTTATGAACACTGAAGCTTTCTTT.

V and J are TRBV20-1 and TRBJ1-5; D might be TRBD1 (5 bases). CDR1 and CDR2 from the germline V gene are DFQATT and SNEGSKA (reference sequence). The CDR3 has 13 residues. Deletions cut 2 bases from V and 3 bases from J, with 8 bases between. CDR3 residues: CSARRTNNQPQHF. Written as DNA, the CDR3 is TGCAGTGCTAGACGGACAAACAATCAGCCCCAGCATTTT.

The chain employs TRBV2 and TRBJ1-6; 9 bases are a match to TRBD1. There are 14 residues in the CDR3. The germline V gene has CDR1 SNHLY and CDR2 FYNNEI. V gave up 7 bases and J gave up 8 bases; unmatched junction bases: 6. The CDR3 DNA sequence: TGTGCCAGCAAGGGGACAGGGAGGGATTCACCCCTCCACTTT. Amino acid sequence: CASKGTGRDSPLHF.

This clonotype has a handful of counts. The V call is TRBV6-2 or TRBV6-3, the J call TRBJ1-2; D not certain. Germline CDR1 reads MNHEY; CDR2 reads SVGEGT. Trimming pared 3 bases from V and 8 bases from J, leaving 13 bases between. This CDR3 has 13 residues. Here the CDR3 DNA reads TGTGCCAGCAGTTATTCTGCAGGAGGAGGCTACACCTTC. It codes for CASSYSAGGGYTF.

In its sample, this clonotype was seen a few times. V is TRBV28 and J is TRBJ2-2; TRBD1 is a possible D gene (5 bases). The germline V and J ends were trimmed by 2 bases and 5 bases, with 12 bases remaining between them. CDR3 length equals 15 residues. CDR1 MDHEN and CDR2 SYDVKM come from the germline V gene. CDR3 DNA sequence: TGTGCCAGCAGTTTACCCATAGGGGTTACCGGGGAGCTGTTTTTT. Amino acid sequence: CASSLPIGVTGELFF. Together with reference TRBV28 and TRBJ2-2, the CDR3 gives the full variable domain: DVKVTQSSRYLVKRTGEKVFLECVQDMDHENMFWYRQDPGLGLRLIYFSYDVKMKEKGDIPEGYSVSREKKERFSLILESASTNQTSMYLCASSLPIGVTGELFFGEGSRLTVL.

This clonotype was found a few times. V gene TRBV3-1 combines with J gene TRBJ2-1; 9 positions match TRBD2. CDR3 length equals 15 residues. The germline V gene has CDR1 LGHDT and CDR2 YNNKEL (reference sequence). The V segment lost 3 bases and the J segment 4 bases; nucleotides outside the gene matches: 4. The CDR3 coding sequence is TGTGCCAGCAGCCATGAGCGGGGGGCATACAATGAGCAGTTCTTC. This codes for CASSHERGAYNEQFF.

The chain is built from TRBV24-1 and TRBJ2-3; D may be TRBD1 (7 bases). Per germline, CDR1 KGHDR and CDR2 SFDVKD. The CDR3 covers 17 residues. V was pared by 4 bases and J by 4 bases, with 20 bases between. The CDR3 loop reads CATSEPLGGQTPDTQYF. The CDR3 region has the DNA TGTGCCACCAGTGAGCCATTGGGGGGACAGACCCCAGATACGCAGTATTTT.

This clonotype was counted many times. The rearrangement links TRBV27 to TRBJ2-7; D ambiguous. The ends were cut back, 2 bases at V and 0 bases at J, with 8 bases in the middle. Germline V gene sequence: CDR1 MNHEY, CDR2 SMNVEV (reference sequence). The CDR3 sequence is 14 residues long. CDR3 amino acids: CASSLAHSSYEQYF. Written as DNA, the CDR3 is TGTGCCAGCAGTTTAGCCCATAGCTCCTACGAGCAGTACTTC.